These T cell receptor beta chains were read from a single sample in a study of blood T cell repertoires in COVID-19. Clones were sequenced by immunoSEQ multiplex PCR, and TCRdb holds only the in-frame ones, with some missing. The sample shows around 140,000 clones, 77% of them seen only once. Sequences were obtained from peripheral blood. The receptors derive from a woman aged 45 to 65 with active or convalescent COVID-19. The conserved cysteine and the conserved F or W are not part of the CDR3 here. Fields, in order: J gene, V gene, CDR3 protein.

j_call: TRBJ2-2
v_call: TRBV6-4
cdr3_aa: AAREGETGELF

j_call: TRBJ1-1
v_call: TRBV4-3
cdr3_aa: ASSQDILPNTEAF

j_call: TRBJ2-3
v_call: TRBV6-5
cdr3_aa: ASSYGQPGADTQY

j_call: TRBJ2-3
v_call: TRBV9
cdr3_aa: ASSVVSSGRSDTQY

j_call: TRBJ1-1
v_call: TRBV19
cdr3_aa: ASSPWRANTEAF

j_call: TRBJ2-3
v_call: TRBV29-1
cdr3_aa: SVRQGGTDTQY

j_call: TRBJ2-6
v_call: TRBV7-2
cdr3_aa: ASSPGQSGANVLT

j_call: TRBJ1-1
v_call: TRBV30
cdr3_aa: ASLPPGPPGWAF

j_call: TRBJ2-3
v_call: TRBV20-1
cdr3_aa: SASRRGGTDTQY

j_call: TRBJ1-2
v_call: TRBV5-1
cdr3_aa: ASSLDGGMAYGYT

j_call: TRBJ1-1
v_call: TRBV7-2
cdr3_aa: ASTPGRTRGQNTEAF

j_call: TRBJ1-1
v_call: TRBV15
cdr3_aa: ATSREDRGGTEAF

j_call: TRBJ2-2
v_call: TRBV9
cdr3_aa: ASSAYLSQGELF

j_call: TRBJ1-1
v_call: TRBV5-1
cdr3_aa: ASSLVYSSNTEAF

j_call: TRBJ1-1
v_call: TRBV6-5
cdr3_aa: ASTQRGGTAF

j_call: TRBJ2-1
v_call: TRBV15
cdr3_aa: ATSTEAGYNEQF

j_call: TRBJ1-5
v_call: TRBV18
cdr3_aa: ASSTGSGGNQPQH

j_call: TRBJ2-1
v_call: TRBV18
cdr3_aa: ASSTSGGDNEQF

j_call: TRBJ1-1
v_call: TRBV19
cdr3_aa: ASSPTGGLTEAF